This T cell receptor beta chain is drawn from a study of blood T cell repertoires in COVID-19. The CDR3 is 15 residues long. Germline V gene sequence: CDR1 MNHEY, CDR2 SVGAGI. The V end was cut by 6 bases, the J end by 5 bases, with 20 bases between. Repertoires were generated with immunoSEQ multiplex PCR, while TCRdb's copy carries only in-frame clones and drops some. The repertoire holds roughly 150,000 clones, about 83% seen once, with 10% to 15% in the top ten. Sequences were obtained from peripheral blood. This clonotype was obtained from a man in his 70s who had recovered from COVID-19. The chain links TRBV6-5 to TRBJ2-7, with D perhaps TRBD1 (6 bases). The CDR3 region has the DNA TGTGCCAGCAGCACCCAGGACAGCCCGGGCCACGAGCAGTACTTC. Protein: CASSTQDSPGHEQYF.